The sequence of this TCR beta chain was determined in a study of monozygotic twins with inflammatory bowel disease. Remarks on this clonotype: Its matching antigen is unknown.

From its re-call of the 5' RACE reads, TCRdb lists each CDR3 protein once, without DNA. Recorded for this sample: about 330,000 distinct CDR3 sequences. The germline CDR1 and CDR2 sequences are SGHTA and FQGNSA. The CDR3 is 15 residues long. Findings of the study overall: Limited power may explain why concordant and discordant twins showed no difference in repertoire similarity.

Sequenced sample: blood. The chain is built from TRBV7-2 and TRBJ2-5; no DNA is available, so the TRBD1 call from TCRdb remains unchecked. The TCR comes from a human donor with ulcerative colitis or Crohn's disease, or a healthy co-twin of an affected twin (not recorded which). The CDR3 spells CASRVSTGGRKTQYF.